Sequencing of this T cell receptor beta chain was carried out in a study of cytomegalovirus exposure and HLA in healthy donors. A multiplex PCR was run with 60 Vbeta primers and 13 Jbeta primers. Measured with immunoSEQ multiplex PCR; TCRdb has only the in-frame clones, and not every one. The sample lists about 91,000 clones, 78% seen once, with approximately 4% in the top ten. Worth noting for this clone: Antigen: not known.

Study-wide points: In a later analysis, at a false discovery rate of 0.05, 15,000 to 20,000 TCR beta sequences matched HLA alleles. For cytomegalovirus status, the classifier reportedly gave diagnoses with high specificity and sensitivity. A later analysis linked a missense DCLRE1C variant to TCR beta V- and J-gene trimming.

The specimen sequenced was PBMCs. This sequence originates from a male donor in good health and CMV-seropositive.

CDR3 protein: CASSFGTGGYEQYF. CDR3 DNA: TGTGCCAGCAGCTTCGGGACAGGGGGCTACGAGCAGTACTTC. The rearrangement uses TRBV5-4 and TRBJ2-7, with TRBD1 identical over 11 bases. CDR3 length: 14 residues. The germline V gene encodes CDR1 SGHNT and CDR2 YYREEE (reference sequence). V lost 2 bases to trimming and J lost 3 bases; unmatched junction nucleotides: 1.